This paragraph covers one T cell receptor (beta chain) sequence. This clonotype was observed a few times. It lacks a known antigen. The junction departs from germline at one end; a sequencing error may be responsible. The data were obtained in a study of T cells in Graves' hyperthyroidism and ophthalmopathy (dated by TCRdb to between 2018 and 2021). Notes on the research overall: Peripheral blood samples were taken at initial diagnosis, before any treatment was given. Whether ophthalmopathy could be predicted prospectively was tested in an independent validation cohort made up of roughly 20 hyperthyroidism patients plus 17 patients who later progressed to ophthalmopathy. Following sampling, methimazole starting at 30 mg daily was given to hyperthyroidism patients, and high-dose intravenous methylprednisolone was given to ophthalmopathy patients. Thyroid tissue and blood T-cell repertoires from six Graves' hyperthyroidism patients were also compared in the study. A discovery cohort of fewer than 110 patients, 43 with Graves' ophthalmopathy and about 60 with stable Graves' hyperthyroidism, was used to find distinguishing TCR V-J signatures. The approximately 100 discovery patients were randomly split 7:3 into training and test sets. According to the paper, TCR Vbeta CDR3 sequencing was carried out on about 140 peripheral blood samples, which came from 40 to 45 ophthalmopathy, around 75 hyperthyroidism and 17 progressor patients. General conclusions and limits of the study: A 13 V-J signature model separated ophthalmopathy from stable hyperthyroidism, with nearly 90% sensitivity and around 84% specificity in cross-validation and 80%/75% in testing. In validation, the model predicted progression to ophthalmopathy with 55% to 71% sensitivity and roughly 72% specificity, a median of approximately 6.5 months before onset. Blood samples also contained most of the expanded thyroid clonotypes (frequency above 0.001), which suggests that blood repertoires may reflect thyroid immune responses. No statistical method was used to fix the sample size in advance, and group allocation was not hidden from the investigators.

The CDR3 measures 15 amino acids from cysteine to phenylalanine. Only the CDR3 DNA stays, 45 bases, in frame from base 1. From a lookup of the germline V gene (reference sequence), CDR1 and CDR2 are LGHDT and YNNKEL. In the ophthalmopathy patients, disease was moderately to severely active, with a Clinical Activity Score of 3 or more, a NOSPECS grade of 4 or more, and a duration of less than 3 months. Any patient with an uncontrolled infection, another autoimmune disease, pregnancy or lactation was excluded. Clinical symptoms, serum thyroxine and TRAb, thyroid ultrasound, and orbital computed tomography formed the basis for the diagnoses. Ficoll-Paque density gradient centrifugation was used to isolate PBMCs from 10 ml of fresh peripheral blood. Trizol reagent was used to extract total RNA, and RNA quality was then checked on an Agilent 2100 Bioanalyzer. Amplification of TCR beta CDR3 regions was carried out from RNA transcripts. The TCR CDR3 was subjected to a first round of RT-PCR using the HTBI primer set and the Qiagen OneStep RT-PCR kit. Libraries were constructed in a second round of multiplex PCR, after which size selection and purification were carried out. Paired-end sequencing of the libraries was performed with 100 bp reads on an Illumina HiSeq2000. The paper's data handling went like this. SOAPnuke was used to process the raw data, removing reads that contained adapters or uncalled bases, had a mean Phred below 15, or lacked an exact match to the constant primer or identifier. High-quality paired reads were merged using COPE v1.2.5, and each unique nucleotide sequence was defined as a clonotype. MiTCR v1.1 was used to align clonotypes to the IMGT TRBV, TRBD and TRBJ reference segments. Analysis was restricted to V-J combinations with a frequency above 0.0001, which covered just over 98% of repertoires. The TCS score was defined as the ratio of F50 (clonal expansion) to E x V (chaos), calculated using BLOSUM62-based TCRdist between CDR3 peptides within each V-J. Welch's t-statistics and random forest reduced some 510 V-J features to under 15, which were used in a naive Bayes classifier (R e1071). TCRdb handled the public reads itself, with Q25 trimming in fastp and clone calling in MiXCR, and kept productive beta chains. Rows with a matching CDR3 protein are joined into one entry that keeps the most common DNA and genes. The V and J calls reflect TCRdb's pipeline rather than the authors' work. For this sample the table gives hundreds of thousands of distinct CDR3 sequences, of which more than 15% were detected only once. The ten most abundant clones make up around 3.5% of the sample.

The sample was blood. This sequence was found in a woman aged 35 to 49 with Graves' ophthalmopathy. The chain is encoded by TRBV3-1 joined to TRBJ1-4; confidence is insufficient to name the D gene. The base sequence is TGTGCCAGCAGCCCTTTAGGCGCGTCTAATGAAAAACCGTTTTTT. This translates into CASSPLGASNEKPFF.